These T cell receptor beta chains were read from a single sample in a study of regulatory T cells in long-lasting Graves disease. TCRdb reanalysed the multiplex PCR reads using MiXCR and keeps one entry per CDR3 protein. This table holds about 530,000 distinct CDR3 sequences, about 16% found once. These same records also appear under a second study, on T cells in Graves' hyperthyroidism and ophthalmopathy.

Sample: peripheral blood mononuclear cells (PBMCs), taken at new diagnosis, from a patient treated with antithyroid drugs. These TCRs come from a woman aged 35 to 60 with Graves disease. The CDR3 runs from the conserved cysteine through the conserved F or W. The D gene is left open where the match is weak. Size tells how often a clone was seen (once, few, many) or the class of an expanded clone, and some rows leave it out.

j_call,d_call,v_call,clone_size,cdr3_nt,cdr3_aa
TRBJ2-3,-,TRBV5-1,many,TGCGCCAGCAGCTTTGAGAATGGCCGGTCGACAGATACGCAGTATTTT,CASSFENGRSTDTQYF
TRBJ1-2,TRBD1,TRBV4-1,-,TGCGCCAGCAGCCAAGGGTTTTTTGGACAGGGATCTGGCTATGGCTACACCTTC,CASSQGFFGQGSGYGYTF
TRBJ1-6,TRBD1,TRBV6-1,few,TGTGCCACATTGGGACAGGGTGGATCACCCCTCCACTTT,CATLGQGGSPLHF
TRBJ2-1,-,TRBV7-3,-,TGTGCCAGCAGCTTATCATCCGGGGCTTCCTACAATGAGCAGTTCTTC,CASSLSSGASYNEQFF
TRBJ2-7,-,TRBV11-1,few,TGCGCCAGCAGCTTGGGAGGGGGTGGGGGAGACGAGCAGTACTTC,CASSLGGGGGDEQYF
TRBJ1-2,TRBD1,TRBV7-9,-,TGTGCCAGCAGCCCGAAGAACAGGGGTGCTAACTATGGCTACACCTTC,CASSPKNRGANYGYTF
TRBJ1-6,-,TRBV9,-,TGTGCCAGCAGCGTCTTAGACAGCTCCTATAATTCACCCCTCCACTTT,CASSVLDSSYNSPLHF
TRBJ1-1,-,TRBV12-3/TRBV12-4,many,TGTGCCAGCAGTCCGGGACGGCGGGGCACTGAAGCTTTCTTT,CASSPGRRGTEAFF
TRBJ1-1,TRBD1,TRBV5-6,many,TGTGCCAGCAGCTTGGCTCCGACAGGGGGACCTGAAGCTTTCTTT,CASSLAPTGGPEAFF
TRBJ1-6,-,TRBV14,few,TGTGCCAGCAGCTTCGTAGGTTCACCCCTCCACTTT,CASSFVGSPLHF
TRBJ1-2,-,TRBV18,-,TGTGCCAGCTCCCCAAACACAGGGCCAAGGGGCTACACCTTC,CASSPNTGPRGYTF
TRBJ1-1,-,TRBV12-3/TRBV12-4,many,TGTGCCAGCAGTTACGGAGGGCACACTGAAGCTTTCTTT,CASSYGGHTEAFF
TRBJ2-7,TRBD1,TRBV18,many,TGTGCCAGCTCACAGCGACAGGGTAACGAGCAGTACTTC,CASSQRQGNEQYF
TRBJ2-1,TRBD2,TRBV15,few,TGTGCCACCAGCAGAGAGGCTAGCGGCGACTACAATGAGCAGTTCTTC,CATSREASGDYNEQFF
TRBJ2-5,TRBD2,TRBV5-6,many,TGTGCCAGCGGCTCCGGGGGGGGCCGTGCTCCAGAGACCCAGTACTTC,CASGSGGGRAPETQYF
TRBJ2-3,TRBD1,TRBV6-4,few,TGTGCCAGCAGTGCAGGGACAGCGAACCCCACAGATACGCAGTATTTT,CASSAGTANPTDTQYF
TRBJ1-1,-,TRBV9,many,TGTGCCAGCAGCGTAGAGGTCGGGGTGGACACTGAAGCTTTCTTT,CASSVEVGVDTEAFF
TRBJ1-4,-,TRBV15,-,TGTGCCACCAGCAGAGAAGGGAGGGATGAAAAACTGTTTTTT,CATSREGRDEKLFF
TRBJ2-1,TRBD1,TRBV5-6,-,TGTGCCAGCAGCTTTTCGGGACAGGCCTACAATGAGCAGTTCTTC,CASSFSGQAYNEQFF
TRBJ1-6,-,TRBV18,-,TGTGCCAGCTCACCAGGTCTCAGCGAAAATTCACCCCTCCACTTT,CASSPGLSENSPLHF
TRBJ2-3,-,TRBV11-3,many,TGTGCCAGCAGCTTAGATGGCGGTAGCACAGATACGCAGTATTTT,CASSLDGGSTDTQYF
TRBJ1-4,TRBD1,TRBV28,-,TGTGCCAGCAGTTATATCCCAGGGGGTAATGAAAAACTGTTTTTT,CASSYIPGGNEKLFF
TRBJ1-3,TRBD1,TRBV19,-,TGTGCCAGTAGTGTGGGACAGGGCCTCTCTGGAAACACCATATATTTT,CASSVGQGLSGNTIYF
TRBJ1-1,-,TRBV10-3,few,TGTGCCATCAGTGAGGGGATGAACACTGAAGCTTTCTTT,CAISEGMNTEAFF
TRBJ2-3,-,TRBV2,many,TGTGCCAGCAGACGGAGGGGCGGTCCAGGGACAGATACGCAGTATTTT,CASRRRGGPGTDTQYF
TRBJ1-5,-,TRBV5-6,few,TGTGCCAGCAGCTTAGCTCGGGGGCTGATTAATCAGCCCCAGCATTTT,CASSLARGLINQPQHF
TRBJ1-1,TRBD1,TRBV12-3/TRBV12-4,many,TGTGCCAGCAGTTTACTGGCAGGGGGCTGGAACACTGAAGCTTTCTTT,CASSLLAGGWNTEAFF
TRBJ2-5,TRBD1,TRBV11-2,many,TGTGCCAGCAGGACAGGGTTACGTGATCGGGAGACCCAGTACTTC,CASRTGLRDRETQYF
TRBJ2-7,-,TRBV4-1,few,TGCGCCAGCAGCCAGGGGGTAGGGAATACCTACGAGCAGTACTTC,CASSQGVGNTYEQYF
TRBJ1-2,-,TRBV2,many,TGTGCCAGCGGGAAGGAAGGCGGAACTAACTATGGCTACACCTTC,CASGKEGGTNYGYTF
TRBJ1-4,-,TRBV6-5,-,TGTGCCAGCAGTTACTCGAACAGGGTAGATGAAAAACTGTTTTTT,CASSYSNRVDEKLFF
TRBJ2-3,-,TRBV20-1,many,TGCAGTGCTAGCGTAATGAGGGGCGCTAGCACAGATACGCAGTATTTT,CSASVMRGASTDTQYF
TRBJ1-5,-,TRBV20-1,-,TGCAGTGCTAGAGATCCCCAGCAAAATCAGCCCCAGCATTTT,CSARDPQQNQPQHF
TRBJ2-5,-,TRBV10-3,many,TGTGCCATCAGTGAGTCCGGTCGGGCCGAAAAGACCCAGTACTTC,CAISESGRAEKTQYF
TRBJ2-7,-,TRBV15,many,TGTGCCACCAGCCCTCAGGGGGGACCTTACGAGCAGTACTTC,CATSPQGGPYEQYF
TRBJ2-2,-,TRBV12-3/TRBV12-4,many,TGTGCCAGCAGTTTAGGCACCAACGGGGAGCTGTTTTTT,CASSLGTNGELFF
TRBJ2-3,TRBD2,TRBV5-1,once,TGCGCCAGCAGCATCGGACTAGCGGGGGGTACAGATACGCAGTATTTT,CASSIGLAGGTDTQYF
TRBJ1-5,-,TRBV19,few,TGTGCCAGTAGTATAGGAGTGAGTGTCAATCAGCCCCAGCATTTT,CASSIGVSVNQPQHF
TRBJ2-3,-,TRBV11-3,many,TGTGCCAGCAGCCTAGACCTGCAGGATACGCAGTATTTT,CASSLDLQDTQYF
TRBJ2-2,-,TRBV11-3,few,TGTGCCAGCAGCTTAGAACTCCCTAGCGCGAACACCGGGGAGCTGTTTTTT,CASSLELPSANTGELFF
TRBJ2-7,TRBD1,TRBV4-1,-,TGCGCCAGCAGCCAAACACAGGGGGCCAACGAGCAGTACTTC,CASSQTQGANEQYF